This TCR beta chain is from a study of PD-L1 blockade in urothelial cancer. Clones were read by immunoSEQ multiplex PCR, and TCRdb kept only the in-frame ones, dropping some. The table lists 25,000 to 35,000 clones, approximately 89% of them singletons. Trimming removed 3 bases at V and 7 bases at J, with 15 bases between. The CDR3 has 14 amino acids. Germline loops: CDR1 SGHNT, CDR2 YYREEE (reference sequence). The rearrangement joins TRBV5-4 to TRBJ2-3; D perhaps matches TRBD2 (6 bases). The sequence was collected from a middle-aged man with urothelial cancer. This specimen was PBMCs, taken around atezolizumab (anti-PD-L1) treatment. The CDR3 DNA is TGTGCCAGCAGCTGGACGGGGGTCACGAATACGCAGTATTTT. It codes for CASSWTGVTNTQYF.